One and the same sample provided the 18 T cell receptor beta chains below, sequenced in a study of monozygotic twins with inflammatory bowel disease. TCRdb re-called the 5' RACE reads, yielding one record per CDR3 amino acid sequence without DNA. The ten most abundant clones cover around 7.7% of a sample with 200,000 to 250,000 distinct CDR3 sequences. Sequencing used blood. These receptors were taken from a human donor with ulcerative colitis or Crohn's disease, or a healthy co-twin of an affected twin (not recorded which).

This chain uses TRBV5-1 with TRBJ2-1; no DNA is available, so the TRBD2 call from TCRdb remains unchecked. Germline lookup yields CDR1 SGHRS and CDR2 YFSETQ. The CDR3 is 16 amino acids. The CDR3 here is CASSVRGGGGVDEQFF. The full variable domain, its missing parts supplied by reference TRBV5-1 and TRBJ2-1, is KAGVTQTPRYLIKTRGQQVTLSCSPISGHRSVSWYQQTPGQGLQFLFEYFSETQRNKGNFPGRFSGRQFSNSRSEMNVSTLELGDSALYLCASSVRGGGGVDEQFFGPGTRLTVL.

V usage is TRBV20-1 and J usage is TRBJ2-6. Germline-derived CDR1 and CDR2 are DFQATT and SNEGSKA (reference sequence). The CDR3 has 14 residues. CDR3 in amino acids: CSAIKGSGANVLTF.

This chain connects TRBV11-2 to TRBJ2-6; the D gene TCRdb calls, TRBD1, cannot be checked with no DNA. Germline CDR1 is SGHAT and CDR2 is FQNNGV. The length of the CDR3 is 16 residues. CDR3 loop: CASNDYTGAGANVLTF.

The J gene is TRBJ1-6, the V gene TRBV4-3; the TCRdb D gene call, TRBD1, has no DNA to confirm it. This CDR3 comprises 16 residues. Per germline, CDR1 LGHNA and CDR2 YSLEER. The CDR3 region is CASSQDRDIIGSPLHF.

V and J are TRBV7-2 and TRBJ1-5; without DNA, the TCRdb call of TRBD1 cannot be checked. CDR3 size: 15 residues. Germline CDR1 reads SGHTA; CDR2 reads FQGNSA. The CDR3: CGSSLYSGGNQPQHF.

J is TRBJ1-6 and V is TRBV27. The CDR3 consists of 16 residues. In germline, CDR1 is MNHEY, CDR2 SMNVEV (reference sequence). The CDR3 sequence is CASSFEGSSYNSPLHF.

The chain is built from TRBV7-9 and TRBJ1-4. The germline V gene encodes CDR1 SEHNR and CDR2 FQNEAQ (reference sequence). The CDR3 is 15 residues long. The CDR3: CASSVYMTWTEKLFF.

The chain uses TRBV19 and TRBJ1-2; TCRdb outputs TRBD1, but without DNA this stays unchecked. The CDR3 length is 15 residues. The germline V gene encodes CDR1 LNHDA and CDR2 SQIVND (reference sequence). The CDR3 sequence: CASRLDSSLLGGYTF. Filled out from reference TRBV19 and TRBJ1-2, the complete variable domain reads DGGITQSPKYLFRKEGQNVTLSCEQNLNHDAMYWYRQDPGQGLRLIYYSQIVNDFQKGDIAEGYSVSREKKESFPLTVTSAQKNPTAFYLCASRLDSSLLGGYTFGSGTRLTVV.

The chain carries TRBV4-2 and TRBJ1-2. Germline CDR1 reads LGHNA; CDR2 reads YNFKEQ. The CDR3 runs to 15 residues. The CDR3 region is CASSQDSRLNYGYTF.

This chain joins TRBV6-5 and TRBJ2-1; TCRdb picks TRBD2, but there is no DNA to check that call. Germline CDR1 reads MNHEY; CDR2 reads SVGAGI. This CDR3 is 13 amino acids long. The CDR3 here is CASRASGSNEQFF.

CDR3: CASSLEGDQSNQPQHF. The chain is built from TRBV5-1 and TRBJ1-5; with no DNA, the TCRdb D assignment of TRBD1 cannot be verified. The CDR3 runs 16 residues. Germline loops: CDR1 SGHRS, CDR2 YFSETQ.

The chain links TRBV6-1 to TRBJ2-7; the D call from TCRdb, TRBD2, cannot be confirmed without DNA. CDR3 length equals 17 residues. Germline CDR1 is MNHNS and CDR2 is SASEGT. The CDR3 reads CASSLGLAGGIAYEQYF.

V is TRBV7-8 and J is TRBJ2-5. CDR3 size: 13 residues. The germline gives CDR1 SGHVS, CDR2 FQNEAQ. CDR3 sequence: CASSPVALETQYF.

The rearrangement joins TRBV5-5 to TRBJ2-2; as DNA is missing, the TRBD1 call by TCRdb cannot be tested. This CDR3 has 15 residues. Germline assignment: CDR1 SGHKS and CDR2 YYEKEE (reference sequence). The CDR3 sequence: CASSIQGGLTGELFF.

The chain is built from TRBV24-1 and TRBJ2-1; TCRdb's D call of TRBD2 is untestable without DNA. CDR1 KGHDR and CDR2 SFDVKD come from the germline V gene. The CDR3 sequence is 18 residues long. The CDR3 protein is CATSDPGTSGRALGEQFF.

The chain is built from TRBV5-6 and TRBJ2-2; as DNA is missing, the TRBD1 call by TCRdb cannot be tested. The CDR3 covers 12 residues. The germline CDR1 and CDR2 sequences are SGHDT and YYEEEE. The CDR3 loop reads CASSYRTGRLFF.

V gene TRBV12-3 or TRBV12-4 combines with J gene TRBJ2-1; TCRdb names TRBD1, which stays unverified in the absence of DNA. The CDR3 is made up of 14 amino acids. The CDR3 sequence: CASSQLGGQGEQFF.

The chain has TRBV7-9 and TRBJ1-4; the TRBD1 assignment by TCRdb is unverifiable without DNA. The germline CDR1 and CDR2 sequences are SEHNR and FQNEAQ (reference sequence). This CDR3 is 14 amino acids long. Here the CDR3 reads CASSSGLTNEKLFF.